Presented here are 6 T cell receptor beta chains from one specimen sequenced in a study of T cells after yellow fever vaccination. From the 5' RACE reads, TCRdb called clonotypes with MiXCR, one entry per CDR3 protein. The sample records some 250,000 distinct CDR3 sequences, roughly 3.5% being singletons. The specimen comprised PBMCs, sampled 15 days after the yellow fever booster vaccination. Every receptor here comes from a man younger than 30 who received the YFV17D yellow fever vaccine.

There are many counts of this clonotype. This sequence joins TRBV7-8 and TRBJ2-7; possible D gene TRBD1, 6 bases. Per germline, CDR1 SGHVS and CDR2 FQNEAQ. V lost 5 bases and J 3 bases, leaving 11 bases between the germline ends. The CDR3 spans 13 residues. CDR3 in amino acids: CASSLDSLYEQYV. In nucleotides, the CDR3 is TGTGCCAGCAGCCTGGACAGCCTCTACGAGCAGTACGTC.

This clonotype appeared many times. The V gene is TRBV6-6, the J gene TRBJ1-1; D ambiguous. The CDR3 is 14 amino acids. The germline V gene has CDR1 MNHNY and CDR2 SVGAGI (reference sequence). V lost 2 bases to trimming and J lost 1 base, with 8 bases between them. The CDR3 loop reads CASSYAGRNTEAFF. CDR3 nucleotide sequence: TGTGCCAGCAGTTACGCAGGCCGGAACACTGAAGCTTTCTTT.

This clonotype came up many times. This chain connects TRBV4-1 to TRBJ2-3; a weak D match, TRBD2 (5 bases). CDR1 and CDR2 from the germline V gene are MGHRA and YSYEKL. The CDR3 has 15 amino acids. V was shortened by 2 bases and J by 5 bases, with 14 bases between the two germline ends. The CDR3 DNA sequence: TGCGCCAGCAGCCAACCTGGGCGGGCGGGAGATACGCAGTATTTT. Translating gives CASSQPGRAGDTQYF.

The table lists this clonotype with many counts. This sequence joins TRBV7-9 and TRBJ2-5; D gene unclear. Germline V lookup: CDR1 SEHNR, CDR2 FQNEAQ (reference sequence). V shed 5 bases and J shed 1 base, with 23 bases lying between them. The CDR3 extends over 18 amino acids. CDR3 amino acids: CASSVLTPVGRLQETQYF. In DNA form, the CDR3 reads TGTGCCAGCAGCGTCCTCACACCGGTGGGTAGGCTCCAAGAGACCCAGTACTTC.

This chain links TRBV2 with TRBJ1-5, with 8 nucleotides matching TRBD1. J was trimmed by 3 bases and V by 6 bases; bases with no gene match: 10. CDR1 is SNHLY, CDR2 FYNNEI, per germline. CDR3 length equals 16 residues. For the CDR3, the DNA is TGTGCCAGCAGCCCTGCTAGGACAGGGCTCAATCAGCCCCAGCATTTT. This gives the protein CASSPARTGLNQPQHF. The variable domain in full, completed from reference TRBV2 and TRBJ1-5, reads EPEVTQTPSHQVTQMGQEVILRCVPISNHLYFYWYRQILGQKVEFLVSFYNNEISEKSEIFDDQFSVERPDGSNFTLKIRSTKLEDSAMYFCASSPARTGLNQPQHFGDGTRLSIL.

Ten or more counts support this clonotype. The CDR3 nucleotides are TGCGCCAGCACGGGGCCCGACAGCAGGGCCAACGTCCTGACTTTC. As protein: CASTGPDSRANVLTF. The genes are TRBV5-1 and TRBJ2-6; D possibly uses TRBD1 or TRBD2 (5 bases each). Germline values: CDR1 SGHRS, CDR2 YFSETQ. The V end lost 6 bases, the J end lost 5 bases, and 15 bases lay between the germline ends. CDR3 size: 15 residues.